The T cell receptor beta chain under discussion was sequenced for a study of blood T cell repertoires in COVID-19. Enrolled through a virtual design, the participants were between roughly 18 and 90 years of age and came from about two dozen US areas. The CDR3 extends over 13 amino acids. The germline gives CDR1 GTSNPN, CDR2 SVGIG (reference sequence). V trimming: 7 bases; J trimming: 5 bases; junction bases outside the gene matches: 6. The table came from immunoSEQ multiplex PCR; TCRdb's copy has only in-frame clones and leaves some out. Here the sample spans 390,000 or so clones, about 87% being singletons.

The sequenced material came from PBMCs or T cells enriched from blood (not recorded which). This clonotype was sampled from a woman in her forties or fifties who had recovered from COVID-19. The chain couples TRBV30 to TRBJ2-2, with TRBD2 matching 8 bases. The CDR3 DNA reads as TGTGCCTCACTCGGGGGGGAGACCGGGGAGCTGTTTTTT. It is translated as CASLGGETGELFF.